The source of this T cell receptor beta chain is a study of blood T cell repertoires in COVID-19. The overall study: Samples of COVID-19 (acute and convalescent) were obtained from the United States, Italy and Spain. PBMCs, B-cell-depleted T cells, or T cells were the source of the cDNA or gDNA that made up the material.

In the authors' workflow: Nucleated cell counts were estimated from reference gene primer amplification. TCRdb keeps only in-frame clones here, not all; method: immunoSEQ multiplex PCR. The DNA gave D and trimming, while V, J and clone size come from that table. Of about 140,000 clones in the sample, 70% to 80% were seen once. The germline V gene has CDR1 KGHDR and CDR2 SFDVKD. The CDR3 totals 19 residues. V shed 4 bases, J shed 0 bases, and the junction held 10 bases outside the gene matches. Material: peripheral blood. The source is a woman of 80 years or more with active or convalescent COVID-19. The chain couples TRBV24-1 to TRBJ2-6; 8 bases match TRBD1. In DNA form, the CDR3 reads TGTGCCACCAGTGAGGAAAACGGACAGGGCTTCTCTGGGGCCAACGTCCTGACTTTC. It translates to CATSEENGQGFSGANVLTF.